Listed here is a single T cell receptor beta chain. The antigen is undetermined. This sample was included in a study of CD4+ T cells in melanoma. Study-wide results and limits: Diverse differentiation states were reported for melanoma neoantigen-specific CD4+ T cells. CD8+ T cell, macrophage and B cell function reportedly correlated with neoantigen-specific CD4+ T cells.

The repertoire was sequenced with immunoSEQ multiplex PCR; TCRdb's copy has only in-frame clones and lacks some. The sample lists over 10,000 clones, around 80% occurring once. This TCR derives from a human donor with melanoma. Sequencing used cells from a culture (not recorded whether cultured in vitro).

The CDR3 DNA reads TGTGCCAGCGTCGGGGACTCCTACAATGAGCAGTTCTTC. Translated, it gives CASVGDSYNEQFF. The rearrangement links TRBV7-9 to TRBJ2-1, with a weak D call TRBD2 (5 bases). The germline gives CDR1 SEHNR, CDR2 FQNEAQ (reference sequence). Trimming took 8 bases from V and 0 from J, leaving 8 bases between them. The CDR3 spans 13 residues.